The present entry profiles one TCR beta chain with its context. This entry belongs to a study of blood T cell repertoires in COVID-19. On the study more broadly: Samples representing acute and convalescent COVID-19 were sourced from the United States, Italy and Spain.

In the source study's methods: The authors estimated nucleated cell counts from reference gene primer amplification. Repertoires were generated with immunoSEQ multiplex PCR, while TCRdb's copy carries only in-frame clones and drops some. V, J and clone size derive from that table, while D and trimming were established from the DNA sequence. This sample carries roughly 180,000 clones, less than 85% of them seen once, and the ten largest clones take approximately 18%. Adults between roughly 18 and 89 years of age took part from fewer than 30 US areas. Among Cohort 3 donors, those recovered had two negative PCRs, clearance, or symptom resolution. The sequence was collected from a man aged 55 to 70 who had recovered from COVID-19. Sample: PBMCs or T cells enriched from blood (not recorded which).

For the CDR3, the DNA is TGTGCCAGCGGAGGCTTTAACACTGAAGCTTTCTTT. Protein sequence: CASGGFNTEAFF. This chain joins TRBV28 and TRBJ1-1; D gene unclear. The germline gives CDR1 MDHEN, CDR2 SYDVKM. This CDR3 has 12 amino acids. The V end was cut by 8 bases, the J end by 2 bases, with 9 bases between.